These T cell receptor beta chains were read from a single sample in a study of CD8 T cells in Susac syndrome. A single record per CDR3 protein comes from TCRdb applying MiXCR to the immunoSEQ multiplex PCR reads. Of about 210,000 distinct CDR3 sequences detected, 85% to 95% appear once; the ten largest clones hold 0.15% to 0.2%. The source material was CD4+ T cells from PBMCs. These receptors all stem from a human donor with Susac syndrome. CDR3s include the opening cysteine and the closing phenylalanine or tryptophan. The D gene is left open where the match is weak. Clone size is stated in some rows and not others, as once, few, many or a class when expanded.

V gene	J gene	clone size	D gene	CDR3 DNA	CDR3 protein
TRBV12-3/TRBV12-4	TRBJ1-2	NA	NA	TGTGCCAGCAGTCTGGGCGGACTCGTGGGAGGCTACACCTTC	CASSLGGLVGGYTF
TRBV13	TRBJ2-1	NA	TRBD1	TGTGCCAGCAGCGTGAGGGACAGCTACAATGAGCAGTTCTTC	CASSVRDSYNEQFF
TRBV6-5	TRBJ2-5	NA	TRBD2	TGTGCCAGCAGTTACTCACTAGCGGAAATCCAAGAGACCCAGTACTTC	CASSYSLAEIQETQYF
TRBV30	TRBJ2-3	NA	NA	TGTGCCTGGAGGACCGGGAACACAGATACGCAGTATTTT	CAWRTGNTDTQYF
TRBV6-5	TRBJ2-2	NA	NA	TGTGCCAGCAGTTGGGACCGTACCGGGGAGCTGTTTTTT	CASSWDRTGELFF
TRBV29-1	TRBJ1-5	NA	TRBD1	TGCAGCGTTTGGGACAGGGAAGTAGATCAGCCCCAGCATTTT	CSVWDREVDQPQHF
TRBV30	TRBJ2-6	NA	NA	TGTGCCTGGGAACAGGGATCTGGGGCCAACGTCCTGACTTTC	CAWEQGSGANVLTF
TRBV29-1	TRBJ2-3	NA	TRBD1	TGCAGCGTTTGGAACCGGGACAGGGCCTACGATACGCAGTATTTT	CSVWNRDRAYDTQYF
TRBV29-1	TRBJ1-4	NA	NA	TGCAGCGCGGCCTCGGGTGAAAAACTGTTTTTT	CSAASGEKLFF
TRBV7-8	TRBJ2-7	NA	TRBD1	TGTGCCAGCAGCTTAGCGGACAGGGCTTACGAGCAGTACTTC	CASSLADRAYEQYF
TRBV2	TRBJ1-6	NA	TRBD1	TGTGCCAGCAGCCAACAGGGGCCCGCTAATTCACCCCTCCACTTT	CASSQQGPANSPLHF
TRBV7-2	TRBJ2-1	NA	TRBD2	TGTGCCAGCAGCTTAGCGCTAGCGGGGTTTTACAATGAGCAGTTCTTC	CASSLALAGFYNEQFF
TRBV19	TRBJ1-5	NA	NA	TGTGCCAGTAGTATAGTCCCGACAGACAATCAGCCCCAGCATTTT	CASSIVPTDNQPQHF
TRBV28	TRBJ1-3	NA	NA	TGTGCCAGCCCATCTTCCTCTGGAAACACCATATATTTT	CASPSSSGNTIYF
TRBV11-2	TRBJ1-5	NA	NA	TGTGCCAGCAGCCGCGGGACTTTAAGCAATCAGCCCCAGCATTTT	CASSRGTLSNQPQHF
TRBV7-6	TRBJ1-1	NA	NA	TGTGCCAGCAGCGGATTATGGCCGGGGCCCGCGCCGAACACTGAAGCTTTCTTT	CASSGLWPGPAPNTEAFF
TRBV4-3	TRBJ1-4	once	NA	TGCGCCAGCGGATACAGCCTTACAACTAATGAAAAACTGTTTTTT	CASGYSLTTNEKLFF
TRBV29-1	TRBJ1-2	NA	NA	TGCAGCGTGGCTACTCAGGGTGCGAATTATGGCTACACCTTC	CSVATQGANYGYTF
TRBV3-1	TRBJ1-6	NA	NA	TGTGCCAGCAGCCAAGAAGGCTCCTATAATTCACCCCTCCACTTT	CASSQEGSYNSPLHF
TRBV20-1	TRBJ2-7	NA	TRBD2	TGCAGTGCAAGCGGGACTAGCGGGGGGGACGAGCAGTACTTC	CSASGTSGGDEQYF
TRBV12-3/TRBV12-4	TRBJ1-2	NA	NA	TGTGCCAGCAGCGACGAGAAACAAAGGTGGTACGGCTACACCTTC	CASSDEKQRWYGYTF
TRBV30	TRBJ1-1	NA	NA	TGTGCCTGGAGTCGACCTGCGGGCACTGAAGCTTTCTTT	CAWSRPAGTEAFF
TRBV4-1	TRBJ2-7	NA	NA	TGCGCCAGCAGCCCCCCTCCGGGACTGTACCACGAGCAGTACTTC	CASSPPPGLYHEQYF
TRBV30	TRBJ2-1	NA	TRBD2	TGTGCCTGGAGTGCTAGATCGGGACTAGTGAACAATGAGCAGTTCTTC	CAWSARSGLVNNEQFF
TRBV5-4	TRBJ1-2	NA	NA	TGTGCCAGCAGCTTGGAGCAGGCGAACTATGGCTACACCTTC	CASSLEQANYGYTF
TRBV30	TRBJ1-2	NA	NA	TGTGCCTGGAGAGCAGGGCCCAACTATGGCTACACCTTC	CAWRAGPNYGYTF
TRBV20-1	TRBJ2-3	once	NA	TGCAGTGCTAGAGATATAGGACTGGCTAGCACAGATACGCAGTATTTT	CSARDIGLASTDTQYF
TRBV7-8	TRBJ1-6	NA	NA	TGTGCCAGCAGCTTAGGGCAGTTGAATTCACCCCTCCACTTT	CASSLGQLNSPLHF
TRBV3-1	TRBJ2-1	NA	TRBD2	TGTGCCAGCAGCCAAGTCCTTGAGCGGGGGCAGGCGCAGTTCTTC	CASSQVLERGQAQFF
TRBV19	TRBJ1-5	NA	NA	TGTGCCAGTATCACGCAGGGTCCGGGGCAGCCCCAGCATTTT	CASITQGPGQPQHF
TRBV7-8	TRBJ1-5	NA	NA	TGTGCCAGCAGCTTGGTGACAGACAACCCCCAGCATTTT	CASSLVTDNPQHF
TRBV20-1	TRBJ1-5	NA	NA	TGCAGTGCTAGAGAGCAGGGAGATCAGCCCCAGCATTTT	CSAREQGDQPQHF
TRBV7-9	TRBJ1-6	NA	NA	TGTGCCAGCAGCTTAGAGGCCGCTAATTCACCCCTCCACTTT	CASSLEAANSPLHF
TRBV5-1	TRBJ1-5	NA	NA	TGCGCCAGCAGCTCGGGGGGCCCCAGTCAGCCCCAGCATTTT	CASSSGGPSQPQHF
TRBV20-1	TRBJ2-7	NA	TRBD2	TGCAGTGCTAGAACCAGCGGGGGGGCCGGCGAGCAGTACTTC	CSARTSGGAGEQYF
TRBV19	TRBJ1-6	NA	TRBD1	TGTGCCAGTGGACAGGGGGATTCACCCCTCCACTTT	CASGQGDSPLHF
TRBV27	TRBJ2-3	NA	NA	TGTGCCAGCAGTTTCGGACTTCTAGATACGCAGTATTTT	CASSFGLLDTQYF
TRBV2	TRBJ2-7	NA	TRBD1	TGTGCCAGCAGGCGGACAGGGGCTCCGCACGAGCAGTACTTC	CASRRTGAPHEQYF
TRBV5-1	TRBJ2-7	NA	NA	TGCGCCAGCAGCTGGGGGACACTCCCCACGTCCCTCTACGAGCAGTACTTC	CASSWGTLPTSLYEQYF
TRBV7-2	TRBJ2-7	NA	NA	TGTGCCAGCAGCGCTAGACAGAATTTAGACTACGAGCAGTACTTC	CASSARQNLDYEQYF
TRBV12-3/TRBV12-4	TRBJ1-5	NA	TRBD1	TGTGCCAGCAGCCAAACAGGGGGCCTAAATCAGCCCCAGCATTTT	CASSQTGGLNQPQHF
TRBV6-1	TRBJ1-2	few	NA	TGTGCCAGCGGGCCGCCGATCTCATATGGCTACACCTTC	CASGPPISYGYTF
TRBV29-1	TRBJ1-1	NA	TRBD1	TGCAGCGTTGCAGGGGGCTTCACTGAAGCTTTCTTT	CSVAGGFTEAFF
TRBV6-1	TRBJ1-5	once	NA	TGTGCCAGCAGTGAAAGGTTACAGGGATCTCGAGGGCCCCAGCATTTT	CASSERLQGSRGPQHF
TRBV4-3	TRBJ2-2	once	NA	TGCGCCAGCAGCCAGGGACCCCAGAACACCGGGGAGCTGTTTTTT	CASSQGPQNTGELFF
TRBV30	TRBJ1-2	once	NA	TGTGCCTGTACACAGGGCCGCGGGGTTGGGTACACCTTC	CACTQGRGVGYTF
TRBV24-1	TRBJ2-5	NA	NA	TGTGCCACCAGTGATCAATTACCGGGACGGAAAGAGACCCAGTACTTC	CATSDQLPGRKETQYF
TRBV11-2	TRBJ2-5	NA	NA	TGTGCCAGCGGCGGGGAGAGGAAGGAGACCCAGTACTTC	CASGGERKETQYF
TRBV19	TRBJ2-7	NA	NA	TGTGCCAGTAGTTCCCGGACGGGGCAAAAGCGCTACGAGCAGTACTTC	CASSSRTGQKRYEQYF
TRBV29-1	TRBJ1-5	NA	NA	TGCAGCGTTGAAGTTGAGGTTAAGGAACAGCCCCAGCATTTT	CSVEVEVKEQPQHF
TRBV24-1	TRBJ1-2	NA	NA	TGTGCCACCAGTGACACCGGGGGGCCTGGCTACACCTTC	CATSDTGGPGYTF